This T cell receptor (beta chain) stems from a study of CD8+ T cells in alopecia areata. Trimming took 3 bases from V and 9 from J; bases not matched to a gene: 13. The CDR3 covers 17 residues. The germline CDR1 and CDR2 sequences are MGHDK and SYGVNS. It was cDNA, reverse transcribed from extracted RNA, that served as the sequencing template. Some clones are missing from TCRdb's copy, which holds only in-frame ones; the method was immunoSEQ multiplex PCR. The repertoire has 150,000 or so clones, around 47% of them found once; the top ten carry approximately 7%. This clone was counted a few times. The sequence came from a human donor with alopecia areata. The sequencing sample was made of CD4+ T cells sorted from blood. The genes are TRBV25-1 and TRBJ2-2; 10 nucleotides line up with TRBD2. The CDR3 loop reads CASSEGVSGRWARELFF. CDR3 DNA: TGTGCCAGCAGTGAGGGTGTTAGCGGGAGGTGGGCCCGGGAGCTGTTTTTT.